This entry describes one T cell receptor beta chain. No antigen is known for it. TCRB transcripts that were expressed got sequenced, as all of the isolated RNA had been reverse transcribed. Measured with immunoSEQ multiplex PCR; TCRdb has only the in-frame clones, and not every one. The sample yields 40,000 to 65,000 clones, just under 65% seen once. Per the germline V gene, CDR1 is MNHEY and CDR2 is SVGAGI. V gave up 2 bases and J gave up 7 bases; unmatched junction bases: 7. The CDR3 is 15 residues long. The entry originates in a study of beta chain features in type 1 diabetes. Overall study findings and caveats: Among all four CD4+ subsets, Type 1 diabetes patients had TCRB CDR3s that were moderately but significantly shorter. There was a possibility that cDNA sequencing over-represented cells with high TCR expression. Patients with type 1 diabetes carried fewer insertions and had more deletions at their VDJ junctions.

Stem cell-like memory, regulatory, central memory and naive CD4+ cells were sorted via CD45RO/CCR7/CD25/CD127/CD95/CD27. Purity exceeded 98% in all sorted populations. This chain joins TRBV6-5 and TRBJ1-2; TRBD1 matches 10 bases. The sample was stem cell memory CD4+ T cells from blood. The TCR originated in a woman aged 25 to 39 with type 1 diabetes. The CDR3 sequence is CASSYDLGTGVGYTF. The CDR3 DNA sequence: TGTGCCAGCAGTTACGACCTCGGGACAGGGGTTGGCTACACCTTC.